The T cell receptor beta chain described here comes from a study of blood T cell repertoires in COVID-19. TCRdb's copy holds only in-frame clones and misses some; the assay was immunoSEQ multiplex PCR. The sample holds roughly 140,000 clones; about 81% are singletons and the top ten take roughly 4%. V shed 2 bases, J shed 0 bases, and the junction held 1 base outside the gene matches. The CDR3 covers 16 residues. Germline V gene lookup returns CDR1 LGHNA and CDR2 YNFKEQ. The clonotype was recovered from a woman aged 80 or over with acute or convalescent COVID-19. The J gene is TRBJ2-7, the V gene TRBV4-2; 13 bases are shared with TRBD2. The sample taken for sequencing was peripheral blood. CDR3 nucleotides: TGTGCCAGCAGCCAAACTAGCGGGGGGGCCTCCTACGAGCAGTACTTC. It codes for CASSQTSGGASYEQYF.